This T cell receptor (beta chain) was observed in a study of immune evolution from preneoplasia to lung adenocarcinoma. The study's findings and limits: Top clone share appeared to fall from AAH through AIS, MIA, adenocarcinoma. Clonality was highest in normal lung, lower in later-stage lesions apparently.

Resections took place in Japan or China from about 2013 to 2018. Here immunoSEQ multiplex PCR was the method, and the copy in TCRdb shows in-frame clones only, minus some. The table shows fewer than 7,500 clones, with approximately 72% occurring only once. As concerns this clone: The antigen remains unidentified. The CDR3 carries no conserved terminal phenylalanine or tryptophan, so it likely arises from a read error. No DNA is shown, since the ends of the CDR3 on it are uncertain; the CDR3 is the one TCRdb lists.

Germline-derived CDR1 and CDR2 are MDHEN and SYDVKM. The CDR3 has 12 amino acids, counting both end residues. This TCR was recovered from a donor older than 65 with lung adenocarcinoma. The sample was FFPE adjacent normal lung tissue. The chain employs TRBV28 and TRBJ1-2; the table calls TRBD1, which could not be checked here. This CDR3 reads CASSQRDSHPQI.